The 3 T cell receptor beta chains in this list originate from one sample, sequenced in a study of T cells in Graves' hyperthyroidism and ophthalmopathy. The source material, RNA transcripts, was used to amplify TCR beta CDR3 regions. An initial round of RT-PCR targeting the TCR CDR3 relied on the HTBI primer set. One entry per CDR3 protein results from TCRdb running MiXCR on the multiplex PCR reads. In the table there are more than 450,000 distinct CDR3 sequences, about 14% of which are singletons. Sequences were obtained from blood. The receptors here all came from a woman in her 40s with Graves' hyperthyroidism.

The count of this clonotype is one. The chain employs TRBV5-4 and TRBJ2-1, with 8 bases identical to TRBD2. The germline gives CDR1 SGHNT, CDR2 YYREEE (reference sequence). The CDR3 extends over 14 amino acids. The V segment lost 1 base and the J segment 10 bases; nucleotides outside the gene matches: 7. The CDR3 reads CASSLKAGVEEQFF. The CDR3, as DNA: TGTGCCAGCAGCTTGAAAGCGGGAGTAGAGGAGCAGTTCTTC.

This clonotype was detected many times. The genes are TRBV28 and TRBJ2-3; TRBD1 aligns across 11 bases. V lost 3 bases to trimming and J lost 4 bases; unmatched junction nucleotides: 3. The CDR3 is made up of 15 amino acids. Germline lookup yields CDR1 MDHEN and CDR2 SYDVKM. Here the CDR3 reads CASSLWTGGSDTQYF. Here the CDR3 DNA reads TGTGCCAGCAGTTTGTGGACAGGGGGCTCAGATACGCAGTATTTT.

This clonotype was seen at least ten times. This chain uses TRBV5-5 with TRBJ1-1, with 7 bases lining up with TRBD1. The CDR3 runs to 14 residues. The junction had 6 bases not matched to a gene; V was cut back by 3 bases and J by 4 bases. The V gene's germline CDR1 is SGHKS and CDR2 YYEKEE (reference sequence). CDR3 sequence (DNA): TGTGCCAGCAGCTCCGACCCAGGGGGCACTGAAGCTTTCTTT. It codes for CASSSDPGGTEAFF.